These 6 T cell receptor beta chains originate from one sample sequenced in a study of cytomegalovirus exposure and HLA in healthy donors (dated by TCRdb to 2016 to 2017). The library was made by the immunoSEQ multiplex PCR assay. For the multiplex PCR, a mixture combining 60 forward primers for TCR Vbeta segments and 13 reverse primers for TCR Jbeta segments was used. TCRdb took over this immuneACCESS table, retaining in-frame rearrangements with V and J assigned. Such tables are incomplete; in checked studies, under half of the missing clones stem from an unresolved V gene, and the remainder is unexplained. This sample lists about 98,000 clones; approximately 70% were detected once. The ten biggest clones cover about 2.5% of the sample. The sequenced sample consisted of PBMCs. The source of these receptors is a man between 45 and 60 years old in good health and CMV-seronegative.

CDR3 sequence (DNA): TGTGCCAGCAGCCTCTTATACAATGAGCAGTTCTTC. Protein sequence: CASSLLYNEQFF. The chain couples TRBV5-4 to TRBJ2-1, with D unresolved. Trimming shortened V by 4 bases and J by 4 bases, and 6 bases separated the two germline ends. Germline V gene lookup returns CDR1 SGHNT and CDR2 YYREEE (reference sequence). The CDR3 is made up of 12 amino acids.

V and J are TRBV5-6 and TRBJ2-7, with 9 bases aligning to TRBD1. The V segment lost 4 bases and the J segment 4 bases; nucleotides outside the gene matches: 9. The CDR3 spans 15 residues. Germline V CDR1 and CDR2: SGHDT, YYEEEE. For the CDR3, the DNA is TGTGCCAGCAGCGTCCCCGGGACAGGGCAATACGAGCAGTACTTC. This gives the protein CASSVPGTGQYEQYF.

V is TRBV6-5 and J is TRBJ1-2; TRBD1 agrees at 7 bases. This CDR3 comprises 13 residues. The germline gives CDR1 MNHEY, CDR2 SVGAGI. The J segment lost 8 bases and the V segment lost 7 bases, leaving 10 bases of the junction unmatched. DNA of the CDR3: TGTGCCAGCAAAACAGGGGACAGAGAAGGCTACACCTTC. Its protein product is CASKTGDREGYTF.

The chain carries TRBV28 and TRBJ2-7; tentatively, D is TRBD2 (5 bases). The CDR3 spans 15 residues. Germline-derived CDR1 and CDR2 are MDHEN and SYDVKM. V was cut by 2 bases and J by 0 bases, with 11 bases left in between. This CDR3 is CASSLKSRDSYEQYF. The CDR3 nucleotides read TGTGCCAGCAGTTTAAAATCGAGGGACTCCTACGAGCAGTACTTC.

The chain employs TRBV5-6 and TRBJ1-2; 9 bases match TRBD1. The CDR3 spans 14 residues. Germline loops: CDR1 SGHDT, CDR2 YYEEEE. Germline trimming cut 4 bases from V and 4 bases from J; bases unmatched to any gene: 5. In DNA, the CDR3 is TGTGCCAGCAGCCCCCGGGACAGGGTCTATGGCTACACCTTC. Its translation: CASSPRDRVYGYTF.

The chain carries TRBV2 and TRBJ1-2; a possible D gene is TRBD1 (5 bases). Germline lookup yields CDR1 SNHLY and CDR2 FYNNEI. The length of the CDR3 is 14 residues. V lost 0 bases, J lost 8 bases, and 13 bases lay in between. The chain's CDR3 is CASSEALLGQGYTF. DNA for the CDR3: TGTGCCAGCAGTGAAGCGCTTTTGGGGCAGGGCTACACCTTC.